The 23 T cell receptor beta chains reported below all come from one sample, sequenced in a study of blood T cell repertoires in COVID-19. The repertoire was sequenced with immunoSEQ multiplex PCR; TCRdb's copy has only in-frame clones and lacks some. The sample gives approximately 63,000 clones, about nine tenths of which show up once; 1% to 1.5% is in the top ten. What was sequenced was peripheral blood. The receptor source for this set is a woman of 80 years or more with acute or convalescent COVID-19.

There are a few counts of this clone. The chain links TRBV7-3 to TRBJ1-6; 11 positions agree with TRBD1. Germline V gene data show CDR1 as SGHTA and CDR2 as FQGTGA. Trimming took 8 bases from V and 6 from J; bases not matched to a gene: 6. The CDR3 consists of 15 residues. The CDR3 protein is CASRSGTGGNSPLHF. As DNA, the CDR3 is TGTGCCAGCCGATCCGGGACAGGGGGTAATTCACCCCTCCACTTT.

CDR3 residues: CAISEGLAPSTDTQYF. The CDR3 nucleotides are TGTGCCATCAGTGAAGGGCTAGCCCCCTCCACAGATACGCAGTATTTT. The chain links TRBV10-3 to TRBJ2-3; perhaps TRBD2 as D (5 bases). The germline gives CDR1 ENHRY, CDR2 SYGVKD. V was cut by 3 bases and J by 2 bases, with 15 bases left in between. The CDR3 runs to 16 residues.

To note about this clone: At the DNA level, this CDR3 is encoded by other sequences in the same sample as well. CDR3 DNA sequence: TGTGCCAGCAGCCTAGACAGCTCTGGGGCCAACGTCCTGACTTTC. Translated, it gives CASSLDSSGANVLTF. This sequence joins TRBV3-1 (or the pseudogene TRBV3-2) and TRBJ2-6; tentatively, D is TRBD1 (5 bases). The CDR3 consists of 15 residues. Germline CDR1 is LGHDT and CDR2 is YNNKEL (reference sequence). V lost 4 bases and J 0 bases, leaving 7 bases between the germline ends.

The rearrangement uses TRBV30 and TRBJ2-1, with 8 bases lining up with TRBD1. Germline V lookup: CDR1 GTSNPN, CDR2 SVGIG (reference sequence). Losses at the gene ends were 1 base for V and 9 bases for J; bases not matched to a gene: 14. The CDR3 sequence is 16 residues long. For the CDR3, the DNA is TGTGCCTGGAGTGGTCCCGGGACAGGTAGTCCAAGTGAGCAGTTCTTC. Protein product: CAWSGPGTGSPSEQFF.

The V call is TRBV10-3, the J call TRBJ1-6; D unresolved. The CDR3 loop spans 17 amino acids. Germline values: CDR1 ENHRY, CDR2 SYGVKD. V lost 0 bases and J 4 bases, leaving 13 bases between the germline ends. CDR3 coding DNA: TGTGCCATCAGTGAGTCGAATTTGAGGGAGTATAATTCACCCCTCCACTTT. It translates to CAISESNLREYNSPLHF.

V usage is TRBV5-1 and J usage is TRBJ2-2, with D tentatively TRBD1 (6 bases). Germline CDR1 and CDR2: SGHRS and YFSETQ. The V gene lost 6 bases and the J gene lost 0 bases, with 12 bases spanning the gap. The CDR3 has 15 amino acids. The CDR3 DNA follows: TGCGCCAGCACACCAGGGGCTTCGAACACCGGGGAGCTGTTTTTT. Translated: CASTPGASNTGELFF.

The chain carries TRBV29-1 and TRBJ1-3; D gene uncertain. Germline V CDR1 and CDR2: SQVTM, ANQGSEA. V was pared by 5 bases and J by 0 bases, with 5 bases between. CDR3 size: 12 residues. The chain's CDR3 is CSVRSSGNTIYF. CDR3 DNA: TGCAGCGTTCGGAGCTCTGGAAACACCATATATTTT.

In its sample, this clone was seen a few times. The DNA for the CDR3 is TGTGCCAGCAGCTGGGGAAGCGGGATCTACAATGAGCAGTTCTTC. Protein product: CASSWGSGIYNEQFF. The chain joins TRBV5-5 to TRBJ2-1; 7 bases agree with TRBD2. The CDR3 length is 15 residues. CDR1 and CDR2 from the germline V gene are SGHKS and YYEKEE (reference sequence). V dropped 3 bases and J dropped 3; count of bases not matched to a gene: 6.

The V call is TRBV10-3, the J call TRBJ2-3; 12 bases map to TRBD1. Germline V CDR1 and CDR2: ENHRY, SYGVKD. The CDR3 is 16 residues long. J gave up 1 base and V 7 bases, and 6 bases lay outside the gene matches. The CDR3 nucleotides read TGTGCCATCACTCGGGACAGGGGGCTGGGCACAGATACGCAGTATTTT. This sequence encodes CAITRDRGLGTDTQYF.

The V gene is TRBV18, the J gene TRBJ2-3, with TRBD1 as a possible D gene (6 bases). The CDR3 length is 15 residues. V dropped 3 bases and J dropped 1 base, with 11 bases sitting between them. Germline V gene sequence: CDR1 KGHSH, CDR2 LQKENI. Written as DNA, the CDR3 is TGTGCCAGCTCACCCCGACAGGCTGGCACAGATACGCAGTATTTT. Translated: CASSPRQAGTDTQYF.

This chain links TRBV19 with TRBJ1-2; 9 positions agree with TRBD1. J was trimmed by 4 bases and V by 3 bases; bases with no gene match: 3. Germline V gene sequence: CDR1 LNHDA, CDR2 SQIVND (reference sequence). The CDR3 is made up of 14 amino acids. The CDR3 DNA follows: TGTGCCAGTAGTATGGGGACAGGGCTCTATGGCTACACCTTC. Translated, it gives CASSMGTGLYGYTF.

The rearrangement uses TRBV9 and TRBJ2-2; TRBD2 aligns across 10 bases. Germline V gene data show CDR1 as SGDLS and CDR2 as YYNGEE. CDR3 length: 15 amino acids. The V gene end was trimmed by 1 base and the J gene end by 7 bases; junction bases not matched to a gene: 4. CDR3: CASSVLAGDRGELFF. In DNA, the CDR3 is TGTGCCAGCAGCGTACTAGCGGGGGATCGCGGGGAGCTGTTTTTT.

Here the CDR3 reads CASSLRQGGGTQYF. CDR3 DNA sequence: TGTGCCAGCAGCTTACGACAGGGTGGTGGGACCCAGTACTTC. The chain combines TRBV11-2 with TRBJ2-5; TRBD1 matches 7 bases. Trimming cost V 2 bases and J 7 bases; bases outside gene matches: 7. There are 14 residues in the CDR3. CDR1 is SGHAT, CDR2 FQNNGV, per germline.

CDR3 amino acids: CASSHNRGDNSPLHF. CDR3 sequence (DNA): TGTGCCAGCAGCCATAACAGGGGCGATAATTCACCCCTCCACTTT. The chain employs TRBV6-4 and TRBJ1-6, with 7 bases fitting TRBD1. CDR3 length: 15 amino acids. Per the germline V gene, CDR1 is MRHNA and CDR2 is SNTAGT. V gave up 6 bases and J gave up 5 bases; unmatched junction bases: 7.

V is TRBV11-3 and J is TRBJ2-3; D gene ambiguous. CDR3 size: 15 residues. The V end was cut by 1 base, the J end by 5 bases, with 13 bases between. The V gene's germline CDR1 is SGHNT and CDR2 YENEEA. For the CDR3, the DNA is TGTGCCAGCAGCTTAGGAGGAAGTGTGAGAGATACGCAGTATTTT. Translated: CASSLGGSVRDTQYF.

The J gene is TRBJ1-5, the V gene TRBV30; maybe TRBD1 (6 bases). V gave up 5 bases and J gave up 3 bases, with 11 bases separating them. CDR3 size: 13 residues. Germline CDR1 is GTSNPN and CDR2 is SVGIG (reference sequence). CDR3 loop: CAWGGQNNQPQHF. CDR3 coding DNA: TGTGCCTGGGGTGGACAGAACAATCAGCCCCAGCATTTT.

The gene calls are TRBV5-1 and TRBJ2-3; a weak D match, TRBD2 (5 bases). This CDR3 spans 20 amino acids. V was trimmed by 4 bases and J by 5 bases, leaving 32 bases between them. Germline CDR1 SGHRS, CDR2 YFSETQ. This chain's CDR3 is CASSVGSVLPALMNRDTQYF. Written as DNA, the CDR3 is TGCGCCAGCAGCGTTGGTAGCGTTTTGCCTGCCTTAATGAATAGAGATACGCAGTATTTT.

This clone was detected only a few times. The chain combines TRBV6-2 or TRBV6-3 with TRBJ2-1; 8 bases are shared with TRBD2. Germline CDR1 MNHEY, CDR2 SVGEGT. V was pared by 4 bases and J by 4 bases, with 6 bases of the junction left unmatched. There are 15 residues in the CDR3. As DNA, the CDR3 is TGTGCCAGCAGTTTGCTTAGCGGGACGTACAATGAGCAGTTCTTC. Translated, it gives CASSLLSGTYNEQFF.

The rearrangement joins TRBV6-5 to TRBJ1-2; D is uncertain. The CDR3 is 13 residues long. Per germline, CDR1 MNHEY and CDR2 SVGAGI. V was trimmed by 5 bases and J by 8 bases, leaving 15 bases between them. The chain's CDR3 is CASSRGGYEGYTF. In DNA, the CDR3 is TGTGCCAGCAGTCGGGGAGGCTACGAAGGCTACACCTTC.

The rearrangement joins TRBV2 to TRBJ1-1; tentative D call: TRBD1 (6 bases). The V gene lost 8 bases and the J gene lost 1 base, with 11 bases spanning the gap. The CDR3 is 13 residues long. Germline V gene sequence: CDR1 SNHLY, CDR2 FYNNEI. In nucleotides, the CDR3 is TGTGCCAGCTACAGGGAGCCGAACACTGAAGCTTTCTTT. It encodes CASYREPNTEAFF.

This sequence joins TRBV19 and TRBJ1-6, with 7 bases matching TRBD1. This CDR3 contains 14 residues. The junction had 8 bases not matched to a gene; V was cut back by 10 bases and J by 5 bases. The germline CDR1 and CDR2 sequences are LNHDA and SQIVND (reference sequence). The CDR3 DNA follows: TGTGCCATTTCGACAGGGTACCATAATTCACCCCTCCACTTT. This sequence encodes CAISTGYHNSPLHF.

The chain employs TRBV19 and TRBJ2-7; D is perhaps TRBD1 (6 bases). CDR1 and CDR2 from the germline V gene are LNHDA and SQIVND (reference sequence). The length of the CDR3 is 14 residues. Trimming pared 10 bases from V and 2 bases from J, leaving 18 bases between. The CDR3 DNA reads TGTGCCACTAGCCTACAGGGACGGCCCTACGAGCAGTACTTC. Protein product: CATSLQGRPYEQYF.

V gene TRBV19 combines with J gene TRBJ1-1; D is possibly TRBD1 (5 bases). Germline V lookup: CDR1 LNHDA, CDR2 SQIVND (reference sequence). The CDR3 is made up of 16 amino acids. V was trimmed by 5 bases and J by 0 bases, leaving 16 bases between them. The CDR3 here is CASSSRGQLMNTEAFF. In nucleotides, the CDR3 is TGTGCCAGTAGTTCTAGGGGCCAGCTAATGAACACTGAAGCTTTCTTT.